The 25 T cell receptor beta chains listed next were all sequenced from one sample in a study of cytomegalovirus exposure and HLA in healthy donors. The PCR employed 60 Vbeta primers together with 13 Jbeta primers. Libraries were prepared by immunoSEQ multiplex PCR; TCRdb keeps only in-frame clonotypes and omits some of them. The sample holds around 140,000 clones, around 10% seen once. The sample taken for sequencing was PBMCs. The receptors stem from a woman aged 40 to 50 in good health and CMV-seropositive.

The genes are TRBV7-2 and TRBJ1-2, with a tentative D call TRBD1 (5 bases). V dropped 6 bases and J dropped 6 bases, with 14 bases sitting between them. The CDR3 totals 13 residues. Germline loops: CDR1 SGHTA, CDR2 FQGNSA. For the CDR3, the DNA is TGTGCCAGCAGACCCCAGGGTGTTAATGGCTACACCTTC. It yields the protein CASRPQGVNGYTF.

The V and J genes are TRBV11-3 and TRBJ2-7, with D possibly being TRBD2 (6 bases). This CDR3 is built from 14 residues. Germline loops: CDR1 SGHNT, CDR2 YENEEA. V was clipped by 5 bases and J by 4 bases, with 15 bases between them. CDR3 sequence reads: CASSILRDSYEQYF. The CDR3 coding sequence is TGTGCCAGCAGCATCCTCAGGGACTCTTACGAGCAGTACTTC. Variable domain in full (rest from reference TRBV11-3 and TRBJ2-7): EAGVVQSPRYKIIEKKQPVAFWCNPISGHNTLYWYLQNLGQGPELLIRYENEEAVDDSQLPKDRFSAERLKGVDSTLKIQPAELGDSAVYLCASSILRDSYEQYFGPGTRLTVT.

The rearrangement uses TRBV5-1 and TRBJ2-7; perhaps TRBD1 as D (6 bases). This CDR3 has 15 residues. CDR1 and CDR2 from the germline V gene are SGHRS and YFSETQ. V was pared by 0 bases and J by 2 bases, with 12 bases between. The CDR3 DNA reads as TGCGCCAGCAGCTTGGAAGGGGGTAAAGCCTACGAGCAGTACTTC. Encoded protein: CASSLEGGKAYEQYF.

The genes are TRBV14 and TRBJ1-6; a possible D gene is TRBD1 (5 bases). The CDR3 consists of 16 residues. V lost 0 bases, J lost 6 bases, and 12 bases lay in between. The germline gives CDR1 SGHDN, CDR2 FVKESK. CDR3 sequence (DNA): TGTGCCAGCAGCCAAGATCGGCAGGGATCTAATTCACCCCTCCACTTT. Translating it yields CASSQDRQGSNSPLHF.

This clone was seen a few times. The CDR3 loop is CAIRRGLRGTEAFF. The CDR3 DNA follows: TGTGCCATACGGCGAGGCCTCAGGGGGACTGAAGCTTTCTTT. The rearrangement joins TRBV10-3 to TRBJ1-1, with TRBD1 matching over 7 bases. Trimming took 9 bases from V and 5 from J; bases not matched to a gene: 12. Germline V CDR1 and CDR2: ENHRY, SYGVKD. The CDR3 sequence is 14 residues long.

The CDR3 protein is CAISGVDWNSPLHF. CDR3 sequence (DNA): TGTGCCATCAGTGGCGTGGACTGGAATTCACCCCTCCACTTT. The chain links TRBV10-3 to TRBJ1-6, with D uncertain. V lost 4 bases and J 7 bases, leaving 11 bases between the germline ends. The germline gives CDR1 ENHRY, CDR2 SYGVKD. This CDR3 is 14 amino acids long.

The gene calls are TRBV6-1 and TRBJ2-5, with D possibly matching TRBD1 (6 bases). CDR1 and CDR2 from the germline V gene are MNHNS and SASEGT. Trimming cost V 6 bases and J 1 base, with 15 bases left between them. The CDR3 spans 15 residues. CDR3 sequence: CASRYRERFQETQYF. CDR3 nucleotides: TGTGCCAGCAGATACAGGGAAAGATTCCAAGAGACCCAGTACTTC.

This clone was detected only a few times. This chain uses TRBV29-1 with TRBJ1-2; 8 nucleotides agree with TRBD1. V gave up 3 bases and J gave up 7 bases; unmatched junction bases: 22. CDR1 is SQVTM and CDR2 is ANQGSEA in the germline V gene. This CDR3 region has 18 residues. This chain's CDR3 is CSVDFIAAGGVGVSGYTF. The CDR3 nucleotides are TGCAGCGTTGATTTTATCGCGGCAGGGGGCGTCGGGGTCAGTGGCTACACCTTC.

The chain links TRBV6-6 to TRBJ2-7; the match to TRBD1 covers 7 bases. Germline values: CDR1 MNHNY, CDR2 SVGAGI (reference sequence). This CDR3 is 16 amino acids long. V shed 7 bases, J shed 3 bases, and the junction held 15 bases outside the gene matches. The CDR3 is CASTPSLDRVRYEQYF. CDR3 sequence (DNA): TGTGCCAGCACCCCCAGCCTCGACAGGGTACGCTACGAGCAGTACTTC.

The chain joins TRBV9 to TRBJ1-4; D call uncertain. The V end lost 3 bases, the J end lost 6 bases, and 15 bases lay between the germline ends. The germline V gene has CDR1 SGDLS and CDR2 YYNGEE. The CDR3 runs to 15 residues. CDR3 protein: CASSETLTGDEKLFF. The CDR3 nucleotides read TGTGCCAGCAGCGAGACCCTCACCGGGGATGAAAAACTGTTTTTT.

This rearrangement joins TRBV10-3 to TRBJ2-3; the match to TRBD1 covers 10 bases. V was pared by 7 bases and J by 10 bases, with 5 bases of the junction left unmatched. There are 12 residues in the CDR3. Germline V gene sequence: CDR1 ENHRY, CDR2 SYGVKD. CDR3 residues: CAINPGTGAQYF. The DNA for the CDR3 is TGTGCCATCAACCCCGGGACAGGGGCGCAGTATTTT.

The rearrangement links TRBV19 to TRBJ2-7, with a tentative D call TRBD1 (6 bases). From germline, CDR1 is LNHDA and CDR2 SQIVND (reference sequence). The CDR3 has 12 amino acids. The V gene lost 6 bases and the J gene lost 2 bases, with 8 bases spanning the gap. CDR3 nucleotides: TGTGCCAGTAGCGACAGGACCTACGAGCAGTACTTC. Translation: CASSDRTYEQYF. The variable domain in full, completed from reference TRBV19 and TRBJ2-7, reads DGGITQSPKYLFRKEGQNVTLSCEQNLNHDAMYWYRQDPGQGLRLIYYSQIVNDFQKGDIAEGYSVSREKKESFPLTVTSAQKNPTAFYLCASSDRTYEQYFGPGTRLTVT.

In its sample, this clone was seen a few times. This chain connects TRBV19 to TRBJ1-5; D is undetermined. The CDR3 loop spans 19 amino acids. The V gene's germline CDR1 is LNHDA and CDR2 SQIVND (reference sequence). Trimming took off 3 bases at V and 2 bases at J, with 23 bases between the two ends. The CDR3 DNA sequence: TGTGCCAGTAGTATGGTGGGCCGAACGGCAGATAGACGCAATCAGCCCCAGCATTTT. Translation gives CASSMVGRTADRRNQPQHF.

This chain joins TRBV6-6 and TRBJ1-5, with a possible D match to TRBD1 (6 bases). V lost 1 base and J lost 2, with 6 bases in between. This CDR3 is 14 amino acids long. The germline CDR1 and CDR2 sequences are MNHNY and SVGAGI (reference sequence). CDR3 DNA sequence: TGTGCCAGCAGTTACTGGACAGGCAATCAGCCCCAGCATTTT. It encodes CASSYWTGNQPQHF.

There are a few counts of this clone. The genes are TRBV5-1 and TRBJ2-7; D call uncertain. This CDR3 has 13 amino acids. V gave up 2 bases and J gave up 5 bases, with 11 bases separating them. The germline CDR1 and CDR2 sequences are SGHRS and YFSETQ. The CDR3 DNA follows: TGCGCCAGCAGCTTCTACCTCACGAACGAGCAGTACTTC. Translation: CASSFYLTNEQYF. The entire variable domain, with the rest obtained from reference TRBV5-1 and TRBJ2-7, is as follows: KAGVTQTPRYLIKTRGQQVTLSCSPISGHRSVSWYQQTPGQGLQFLFEYFSETQRNKGNFPGRFSGRQFSNSRSEMNVSTLELGDSALYLCASSFYLTNEQYFGPGTRLTVT.

The CDR3 coding sequence is TGTGCCAGCAGCTTAGATCGGGGGGAGACTGAAGCTTTCTTT. It specifies CASSLDRGETEAFF. V and J are TRBV11-2 and TRBJ1-1, with D perhaps TRBD1 (5 bases). The CDR3 covers 14 residues. Germline V gene sequence: CDR1 SGHAT, CDR2 FQNNGV. Trimming took off 0 bases at V and 5 bases at J, with 10 bases between the two ends.

The table lists this clone with a few counts. The rearrangement links TRBV15 to TRBJ1-5; D possibly corresponds to TRBD1 (6 bases). The CDR3 spans 16 residues. V was shortened by 5 bases and J by 3 bases, with 17 bases between the two germline ends. Germline V gives CDR1 LNHNV, CDR2 YYDKDF (reference sequence). The CDR3 protein is CATSPLGAGDNQPQHF. For the CDR3, the DNA is TGTGCCACCAGCCCCCTCGGGGCAGGGGACAATCAGCCCCAGCATTTT.

The V call is TRBV6-5, the J call TRBJ2-2; 10 nucleotides agree with TRBD2. V shed 4 bases and J 1 base; nucleotides not matched to a gene: 3. This CDR3 spans 16 amino acids. In germline, CDR1 is MNHEY, CDR2 SVGAGI. The CDR3 DNA reads as TGTGCCAGCAGTTCTTGGACTAGCGGGAACACCGGGGAGCTGTTTTTT. It codes for CASSSWTSGNTGELFF.

This clone was recorded a few times. This chain uses TRBV6-6 with TRBJ1-2; tentatively, D is TRBD1 (6 bases). V shed 4 bases and J shed 8 bases, with 17 bases lying between them. CDR3 length: 14 residues. The germline gives CDR1 MNHNY, CDR2 SVGAGI (reference sequence). CDR3 in amino acids: CASSFPTGPTGYTF. The CDR3 DNA follows: TGTGCCAGCAGTTTCCCGACAGGCCCCACGGGCTACACCTTC.

The chain has TRBV4-1 and TRBJ2-3; no firm D call. The length of the CDR3 is 12 residues. CDR1 is MGHRA, CDR2 YSYEKL, per germline. V lost 3 bases and J 4 bases, leaving 5 bases between the germline ends. The CDR3 nucleotides are TGCGCCAGCAGCCATGTCGCAGATACGCAGTATTTT. As protein: CASSHVADTQYF.

The rearrangement uses TRBV5-6 and TRBJ2-3; D ambiguous. The CDR3 runs 15 residues. V was cut by 1 base and J by 0 bases, with 9 bases left in between. Germline V CDR1 and CDR2: SGHDT, YYEEEE. The CDR3 protein is CASSLLHTSTDTQYF. CDR3 sequence (DNA): TGTGCCAGCAGCTTGTTACACACAAGCACAGATACGCAGTATTTT.

This clone was picked up a small number of times. V gene TRBV29-1 combines with J gene TRBJ2-2; 8 nucleotides line up with TRBD2. Germline lookup yields CDR1 SQVTM and CDR2 ANQGSEA. Unmatched junction bases numbered 5, after V lost 4 bases and J lost 4 bases. The CDR3 loop spans 14 amino acids. The CDR3 coding sequence is TGCAGCGTTGCTCTACTAGCGGTCACCGGGGAGCTGTTTTTT. The encoded protein is CSVALLAVTGELFF.

Concerning this clone: A read error may produce the germline difference seen at one junction end. This chain connects TRBV19 to TRBJ2-2; D is perhaps TRBD2 (6 bases). The CDR3 totals 15 residues. Germline V gene lookup returns CDR1 LNHDA and CDR2 SQIVND (reference sequence). CDR3 residues: CVSSIRLGGTGELFF. As DNA, the CDR3 is TGTGTCAGTAGTATCCGACTAGGTGGCACCGGGGAGCTGTTTTTT.

The chain joins TRBV7-2 to TRBJ1-5; 9 bases agree with TRBD1. Per the germline V gene, CDR1 is SGHTA and CDR2 is FQGNSA. With 5 bases clipped from V and 1 base from J, the junction kept 9 bases outside the gene matches. The CDR3 is 17 residues long. This CDR3 is CASSQTAGTGSNQPQHF. The CDR3 nucleotides are TGTGCCAGCAGCCAGACGGCCGGGACAGGGAGCAATCAGCCCCAGCATTTT.

This clone was detected only a few times. The chain links TRBV5-1 to TRBJ1-1; D remains unclear. V was cut by 2 bases and J by 3 bases, with 17 bases left in between. CDR1 is SGHRS and CDR2 is YFSETQ in the germline V gene. The CDR3 loop spans 16 amino acids. The CDR3 spells CASSFLSGLADTEAFF. The CDR3 DNA sequence: TGCGCCAGCAGCTTCCTATCGGGTTTAGCTGACACTGAAGCTTTCTTT.